These T cell receptor beta chains were read from a single sample in a study of beta chain features in type 1 diabetes. Sequencing used immunoSEQ multiplex PCR; TCRdb keeps in-frame clones, though not all of them. The repertoire includes hundreds of thousands of clones, approximately 15% of them detected once, and 6.7% sits in the top ten. Sequenced input: central memory CD4+ T cells from blood. These receptors were taken from a man aged 30-40 years in good health. The CDR3 runs from the conserved cysteine through the conserved F or W. A D gene is named only where the DNA matches it firmly. Some rows have no size entry. The others give once, few or many, or a class for an expanded clone.

size	D	V	J	DNA	CDR3
many	-	TRBV5-4	TRBJ1-2	TGTGCCAGCAGCTTGGTCGGTATCGGGCATGGCTACACCTTC	CASSLVGIGHGYTF
many	TRBD2	TRBV11-2	TRBJ2-1	TGTGCCAGCAGTCCGGGACTAGCACAATATGAGCAGTTCTTC	CASSPGLAQYEQFF
-	TRBD1	TRBV5-1	TRBJ1-2	TGCGCCAGCAGGGGACAGGCGAACTATGGCTACACCTTC	CASRGQANYGYTF
-	-	TRBV5-6	TRBJ1-2	TGTGCCAGCAGCCCGGTGCCAGGGAAATATGGCTACACCTTC	CASSPVPGKYGYTF
-	-	TRBV4-1	TRBJ2-1	TGCGCCAGCAGCCAAGGTGGAGGGCCGAGCAATGAGCAGTTCTTC	CASSQGGGPSNEQFF
-	TRBD2	TRBV5-4	TRBJ2-5	TGTGCCAGCAGCTTGGCTGCGGGGGGTAAGAGGGAGACCCAGTACTTC	CASSLAAGGKRETQYF
few	-	TRBV4-3	TRBJ1-2	TGCGCCAGCAGCCAACGGACTGGTAACTACACCTTC	CASSQRTGNYTF
-	TRBD2	TRBV7-2	TRBJ2-3	TGTGCCAGCAGCTTAGAGTCCGGGACTAGCGGGACTGGAACGCAGTATTTT	CASSLESGTSGTGTQYF
-	-	TRBV11-2	TRBJ2-1	TGTGCCAGCAGCCCTTCCAAAGCGATGGGGGATGAGCAGTTCTTC	CASSPSKAMGDEQFF
-	TRBD1	TRBV4-2	TRBJ2-2	TGTGCCAGCAGCCAAGAAGGACAGGGGGCGGAGAACACCGGGGAGCTGTTTTTT	CASSQEGQGAENTGELFF
few	-	TRBV27	TRBJ1-1	TGTGCCAGCAGCCGCAGCTCGGGGAACACTGAAGCTTTCTTT	CASSRSSGNTEAFF
-	TRBD2	TRBV2	TRBJ2-7	TGTGCCAGCATCACCGGGGGGGGCTACGAGCAGTACTTC	CASITGGGYEQYF
few	-	TRBV19	TRBJ1-2	TGTGCCAGTAGTATAGATCGTTCGACCCTGATAAACTATGGCTACACCTTC	CASSIDRSTLINYGYTF
few	TRBD1	TRBV5-6	TRBJ2-2	TGTGCCAGCAGCTTCGGGACAGGGAGAGATGGCGGGGAGCTGTTTTTT	CASSFGTGRDGGELFF
-	-	TRBV7-2	TRBJ2-5	TGTGCCAGCAGCTTAGGACTACTTGAAGAGACCCAGTACTTC	CASSLGLLEETQYF
few	-	TRBV1	TRBJ2-3	TGCACCAGCACACAGGGGGGTTGGAGCACAGATACGCAGTATTTT	CTSTQGGWSTDTQYF
-	-	TRBV29-1	TRBJ1-5	TGCAGCGTTGGGAAGCGTCCTAGCAATCAGCCCCAGCATTTT	CSVGKRPSNQPQHF
few	-	TRBV27	TRBJ2-1	TGTGCCAGCAGTCTGAGGGAAGGGCTGGGTTCTTTCCACAATGAGCAGTTCTTC	CASSLREGLGSFHNEQFF
-	TRBD2	TRBV7-9	TRBJ2-5	TGTGCCAGCAGCCGGACTAGCGGATTAGAGACCCAGTACTTC	CASSRTSGLETQYF
many	-	TRBV7-9	TRBJ1-4	TGTGCCAGCAGCCTACAGGGCTCAGGGGAAAAACTGTTTTTT	CASSLQGSGEKLFF
-	TRBD1	TRBV6-1	TRBJ2-3	TGTGCCAGCAGTGTATTCGGGACAGGGAACTCAGATACGCAGTATTTT	CASSVFGTGNSDTQYF
few	-	TRBV27	TRBJ2-5	TGTGCCAGCAGTCAAGGACGGACCCAAGAGACCCAGTACTTC	CASSQGRTQETQYF
-	-	TRBV19	TRBJ2-7	TGTGCCAGTAGTAGGAACGGAGGGTACGAGCAGTACTTC	CASSRNGGYEQYF
few	-	TRBV18	TRBJ1-6	TGTGCCAGCTCACCGAACAGGGAACCCCTCCACTTT	CASSPNREPLHF
-	-	TRBV30	TRBJ1-4	TGTGCCTCTTCAGAACAGGGTTGGGAAAAACTGTTTTTT	CASSEQGWEKLFF
-	-	TRBV29-1	TRBJ1-1	TGCAGCGTTCCTAATGGGGGGAACACTGAAGCTTTCTTT	CSVPNGGNTEAFF
few	-	TRBV4-1	TRBJ2-4	TGCGCCAGCAGCCAAGATTCAGGGGTCGCAAACATTCAGTACTTC	CASSQDSGVANIQYF
-	TRBD1	TRBV7-6	TRBJ2-6	TGTGCCAGCAGCTTCAAGGGGACAGGGGGCGCATCTGGGGCCAACGTCCTGACTTTC	CASSFKGTGGASGANVLTF
few	-	TRBV6-5	TRBJ2-3	TGTGCCAGCAGTTCCACCCGGGCGAGCACAGATACGCAGTATTTT	CASSSTRASTDTQYF
few	-	TRBV7-9	TRBJ1-5	TGTGCCAGCAGCTTATCAGGGGAGGTCGGTCAGCCCCAGCATTTT	CASSLSGEVGQPQHF
-	-	TRBV28	TRBJ1-5	TGTGCCAGCAGTTTAGGGCATCTAAAACAGCCCCAGCATTTT	CASSLGHLKQPQHF